The entry below gives a single T cell receptor (beta chain) sequence along with its context. The PCR ran on 60 Vbeta and 13 Jbeta primers. Produced via immunoSEQ multiplex PCR; TCRdb's table is partial and in-frame only. The sample consists of some 130,000 clones, under 85% of them appearing once. The data were taken from a study of cytomegalovirus exposure and HLA in healthy donors. The germline gives CDR1 SGHAT, CDR2 FQNNGV. The CDR3 extends over 13 amino acids. Trimming took 5 bases from V and 9 from J; bases not matched to a gene: 8. The source of this sequence is a boy aged 5 to 17 in good health and CMV-seronegative. This chain links TRBV11-2 with TRBJ2-7; TRBD1 matches at 9 bases. Sequencing was carried out using PBMCs. The CDR3 reads CASSPGTGSMQYF. In nucleotides, the CDR3 is TGTGCCAGCAGCCCCGGGACAGGGTCTATGCAGTACTTC.